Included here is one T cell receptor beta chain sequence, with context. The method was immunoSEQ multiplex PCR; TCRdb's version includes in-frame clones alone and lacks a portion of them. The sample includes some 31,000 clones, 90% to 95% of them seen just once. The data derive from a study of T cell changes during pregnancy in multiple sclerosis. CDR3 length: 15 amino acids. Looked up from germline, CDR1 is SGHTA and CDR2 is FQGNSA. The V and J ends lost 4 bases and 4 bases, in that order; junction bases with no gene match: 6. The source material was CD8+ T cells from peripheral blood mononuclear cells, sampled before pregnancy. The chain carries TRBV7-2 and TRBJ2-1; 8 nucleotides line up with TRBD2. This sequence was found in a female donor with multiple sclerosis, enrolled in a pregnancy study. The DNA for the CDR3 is TGTGCCAGCAGCTCTCCAAGACTAGCGTACAATGAGCAGTTCTTC. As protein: CASSSPRLAYNEQFF.